Here is one TCR beta chain with its context. The data stem from a study of blood T cell repertoires in COVID-19. The wider study: Both acute and convalescent COVID-19 samples were obtained from the United States, Italy and Spain. In each case, the material was cDNA or gDNA derived from T cells, B-cell-depleted T cells, or PBMCs.

CDR3 length equals 14 residues. Germline V gene lookup returns CDR1 SGHDT and CDR2 YYEEEE. V was trimmed by 0 bases and J by 8 bases, leaving 14 bases between them. Original analysis: It was from reference gene primer amplification that nucleated cell counts were estimated. The assay was immunoSEQ multiplex PCR, and TCRdb's table has in-frame clones only and misses some. The V and J calls and clone size are taken from that table; D and trimming were inferred from the DNA. This table holds a few hundred thousand clones, about 88% found once. The clonotype was recovered from a man aged 18 to 29 with active or convalescent COVID-19. The J gene is TRBJ1-2, the V gene TRBV5-6; perhaps TRBD1 as D (6 bases). Sequencing was performed on peripheral blood. The CDR3 DNA sequence: TGTGCCAGCAGCTTGGGGTCAGGGGCAGGGGGCTACACCTTC. This translates into CASSLGSGAGGYTF.